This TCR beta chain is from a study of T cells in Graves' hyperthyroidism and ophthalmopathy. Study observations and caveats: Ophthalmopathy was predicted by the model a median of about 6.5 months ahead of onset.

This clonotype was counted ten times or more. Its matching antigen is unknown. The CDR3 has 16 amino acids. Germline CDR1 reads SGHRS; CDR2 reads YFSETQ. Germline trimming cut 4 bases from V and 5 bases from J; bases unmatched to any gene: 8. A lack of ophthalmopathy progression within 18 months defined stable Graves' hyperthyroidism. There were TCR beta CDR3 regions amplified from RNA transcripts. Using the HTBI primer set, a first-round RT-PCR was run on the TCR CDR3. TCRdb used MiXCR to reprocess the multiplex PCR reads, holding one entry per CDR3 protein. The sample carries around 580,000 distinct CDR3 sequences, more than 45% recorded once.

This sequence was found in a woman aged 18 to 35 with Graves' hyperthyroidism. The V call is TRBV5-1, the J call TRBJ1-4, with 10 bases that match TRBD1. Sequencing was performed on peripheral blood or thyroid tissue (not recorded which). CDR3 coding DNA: TGCGCCAGCAGCCAAACCCGGGACAGGGGAAATGAAAAACTGTTTTTT. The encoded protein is CASSQTRDRGNEKLFF.